These 4 T cell receptor beta chains originate from one sample sequenced in a study of T cells in localized non-small cell lung cancer. Only in-frame clones appear in the TCRdb table, and some are missing; sequencing was by immunoSEQ multiplex PCR. The table records some 35,000 clones, approximately 90% of them present only once. The sequencing here drew on peripheral blood, taken before any cancer treatment. All receptors come from a female donor over 55 with stage I lung adenocarcinoma.

This clone was seen more than once but under ten times. The chain recombines TRBV6-5 with TRBJ1-3; D gene ambiguous. Trimming stripped 9 bases from V and 0 bases from J, with 9 bases between. The germline gives CDR1 MNHEY, CDR2 SVGAGI. The CDR3 length is 13 residues. The CDR3, as DNA: TGTGCCAGTGGACGGGTCTCTGGAAACACCATATATTTT. Its protein is CASGRVSGNTIYF.

This chain links TRBV5-1 with TRBJ2-1, with D tentatively TRBD1 (5 bases). The germline gives CDR1 SGHRS, CDR2 YFSETQ. The V end lost 3 bases, the J end lost 3 bases, and 10 bases lay between the germline ends. The CDR3 consists of 14 residues. The CDR3 region has the DNA TGCGCCAGCAGCTCCCCAGGGAACTACAATGAGCAGTTCTTC. It yields the protein CASSSPGNYNEQFF. The full variable domain, in which reference TRBV5-1 and TRBJ2-1 provide the parts outside the CDR3, is KAGVTQTPRYLIKTRGQQVTLSCSPISGHRSVSWYQQTPGQGLQFLFEYFSETQRNKGNFPGRFSGRQFSNSRSEMNVSTLELGDSALYLCASSSPGNYNEQFFGPGTRLTVL.

The rearrangement uses TRBV25-1 and TRBJ1-2; possible D gene TRBD1, 5 bases. Trimming pared 3 bases from V and 8 bases from J, leaving 10 bases between. The CDR3 is 12 residues long. Germline V CDR1 and CDR2: MGHDK, SYGVNS. CDR3 coding DNA: TGTGCCAGCAGTGATTTCAGGGAGGGCTACACCTTC. Protein sequence: CASSDFREGYTF.

The genes are TRBV11-2 and TRBJ2-1; D gene unclear. CDR3 size: 16 residues. Germline CDR1 SGHAT, CDR2 FQNNGV. The V end was cut by 4 bases, the J end by 0 bases, with 13 bases between. The DNA for the CDR3 is TGTGCCAGCAGCTCAAGGCGGCCCTACTCCTACAATGAGCAGTTCTTC. Translation: CASSSRRPYSYNEQFF.